The T cell receptor (beta chain) described here comes from a study of cytomegalovirus exposure and HLA in healthy donors. Overall study: Across roughly 400 genotyped donors, about 80% landed in the Caucasian-associated ancestry cluster. Study-wide findings and caveats: Cytomegalovirus status was reportedly diagnosed by the classifier with high sensitivity and specificity.

Primers: 60 Vbeta forward and 13 Jbeta reverse. Using immunoSEQ multiplex PCR, the repertoire was profiled, and TCRdb retains in-frame clones only, with some absent. The profile shows around 120,000 clones, under 90% of them singletons. The CDR3 totals 15 residues. CDR1 and CDR2 (germline): SGHVS, FNYEAQ. Losses at the gene ends were 5 bases for V and 8 bases for J; bases not matched to a gene: 11. Points on this clone: Its antigen is undetermined.

The J gene is TRBJ2-2, the V gene TRBV7-6; 7 bases align to TRBD2. This TCR derives from a man aged 18 to 30 in good health and CMV-seronegative. Material for sequencing was PBMCs. The CDR3 DNA reads as TGTGCCAGCAGCGCGGGACTACTTTTTGAGGGGGAGCTGTTTTTT. Translation gives CASSAGLLFEGELFF.